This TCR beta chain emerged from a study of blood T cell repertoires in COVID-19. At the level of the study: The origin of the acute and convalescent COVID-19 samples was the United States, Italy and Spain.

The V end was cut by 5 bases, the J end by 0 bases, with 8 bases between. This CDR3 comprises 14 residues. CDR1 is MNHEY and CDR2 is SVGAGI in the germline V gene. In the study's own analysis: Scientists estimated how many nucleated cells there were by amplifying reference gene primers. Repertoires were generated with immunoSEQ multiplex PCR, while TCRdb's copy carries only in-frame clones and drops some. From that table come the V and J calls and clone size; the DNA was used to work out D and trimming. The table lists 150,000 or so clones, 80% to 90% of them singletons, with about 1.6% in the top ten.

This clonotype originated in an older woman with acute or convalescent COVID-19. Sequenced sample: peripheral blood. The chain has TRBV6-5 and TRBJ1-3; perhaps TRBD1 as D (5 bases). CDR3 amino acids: CASSTGSSGNTIYF. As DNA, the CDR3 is TGTGCCAGCAGTACAGGTAGCTCTGGAAACACCATATATTTT.